The sequence of this T cell receptor beta chain was determined in a study of blood T cell repertoires in COVID-19. Method: immunoSEQ multiplex PCR; TCRdb's copy keeps in-frame clones and lacks some. The data contain 25,000 to 35,000 clones, around 90% of them singletons. The CDR3 has 14 amino acids. Germline CDR1 MNHEY, CDR2 SVGAGI. V lost 8 bases, J lost 5 bases, and 7 bases stayed unmatched. Sequencing was done on a sample of peripheral blood. The TCR sequence derives from a human donor in a cohort sampled during active COVID-19. The donor label of this sample is uncertain. The chain is built from TRBV6-5 and TRBJ2-1; 9 bases agree with TRBD2. The CDR3 protein is CASEGGRADNEQFF. The CDR3 DNA reads as TGTGCCAGCGAGGGCGGGAGGGCGGACAATGAGCAGTTCTTC.